The source of this TCR beta chain is a study of T cell responses to AZD1222 COVID-19 vaccine. Turning to the study itself: Combined were second doses at about 4 or about 12 weeks.

As for this clone: Its antigen is unidentified.

TCRdb keeps only in-frame clones here, not all; method: immunoSEQ multiplex PCR. The data show roughly 130,000 clones, roughly 90% seen once. Study outcomes and limitations: Vaccine-associated CD4 TCRs ranged over spike, dominating at 160-218 and 743-854. In all cases, repertoires were sampled only after the peak T cell response. Seropositivity was recorded at baseline in only 6 or 7 AZD1222 recipients.

Germline values: CDR1 SGHTA, CDR2 FQGNSA. Trimming cost V 6 bases and J 0 bases, with 14 bases left between them. CDR3 size: 16 residues. The source was peripheral blood, collected on day 0 of AZD1222 vaccination. The sequence was obtained from an adult in good health. J is TRBJ1-4 and V is TRBV7-2; TRBD1 is a possible D gene (5 bases). The CDR3: CASRPDSAATNEKLFF. The CDR3 DNA sequence: TGTGCCAGCAGGCCAGACAGTGCTGCAACTAATGAAAAACTGTTTTTT.